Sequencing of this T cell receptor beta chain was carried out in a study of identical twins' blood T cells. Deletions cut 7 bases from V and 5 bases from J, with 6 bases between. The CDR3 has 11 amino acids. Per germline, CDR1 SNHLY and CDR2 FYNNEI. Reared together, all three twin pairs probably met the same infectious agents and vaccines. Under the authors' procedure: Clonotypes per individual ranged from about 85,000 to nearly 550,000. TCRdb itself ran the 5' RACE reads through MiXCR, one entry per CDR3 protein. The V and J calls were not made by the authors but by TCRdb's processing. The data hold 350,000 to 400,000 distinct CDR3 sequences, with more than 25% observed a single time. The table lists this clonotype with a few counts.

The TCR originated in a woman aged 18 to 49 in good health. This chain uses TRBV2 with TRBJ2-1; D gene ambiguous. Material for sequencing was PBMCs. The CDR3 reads CASTVNNEQFF. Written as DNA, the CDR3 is TGTGCCAGCACCGTCAACAATGAGCAGTTCTTC.